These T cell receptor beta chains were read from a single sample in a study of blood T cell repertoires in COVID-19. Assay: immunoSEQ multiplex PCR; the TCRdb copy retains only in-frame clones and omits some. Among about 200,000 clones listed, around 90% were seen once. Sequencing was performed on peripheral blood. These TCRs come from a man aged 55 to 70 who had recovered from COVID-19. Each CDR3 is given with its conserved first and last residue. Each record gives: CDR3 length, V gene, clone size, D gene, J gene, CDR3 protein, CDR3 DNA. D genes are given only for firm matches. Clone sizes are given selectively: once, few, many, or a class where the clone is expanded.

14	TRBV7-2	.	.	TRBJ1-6	CASSLGITSSPLHF	TGTGCCAGCAGCTTAGGAATAACTTCTTCACCCCTCCACTTT
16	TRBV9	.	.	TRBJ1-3	CASSVEIGSSGNTIYF	TGTGCCAGCAGCGTAGAGATAGGGAGCTCTGGAAACACCATATATTTT
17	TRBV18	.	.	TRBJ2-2	CASSPQTGTANTGELFF	TGTGCCAGCTCACCACAAACCGGGACTGCGAACACCGGGGAGCTGTTTTTT
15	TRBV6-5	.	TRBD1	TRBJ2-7	CASSPDRDRTYEQYF	TGTGCCAGCAGTCCCGACCGGGACAGAACCTACGAGCAGTACTTC
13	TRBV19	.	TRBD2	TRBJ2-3	CASRDRGRDTQYF	TGTGCCAGTAGGGACCGCGGGAGAGATACGCAGTATTTT
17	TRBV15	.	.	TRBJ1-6	CATSRDQGRKLSSPLHF	TGTGCCACCAGCAGAGATCAGGGCAGGAAGTTAAGTTCACCCCTCCACTTT
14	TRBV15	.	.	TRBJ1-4	CATSSGITNEKLFF	TGTGCCACCAGCAGCGGGATAACTAATGAAAAACTGTTTTTT
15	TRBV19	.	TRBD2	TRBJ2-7	CASSHISTSGTEQYF	TGTGCCAGTAGTCATATTTCGACTAGCGGGACAGAGCAGTACTTC
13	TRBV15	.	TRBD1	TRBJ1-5	CATSWTGHQPQHF	TGTGCCACCAGTTGGACAGGGCATCAGCCCCAGCATTTT
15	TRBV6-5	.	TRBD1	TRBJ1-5	CASSYQDRVYQPQHF	TGTGCCAGCAGTTACCAGGACAGGGTGTATCAGCCCCAGCATTTT
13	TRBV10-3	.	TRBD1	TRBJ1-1	CAIRVDRVTEAFF	TGTGCCATCAGAGTGGACAGGGTCACTGAAGCTTTCTTT
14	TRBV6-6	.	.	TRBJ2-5	CASSYHGGWETQYF	TGTGCCAGCAGTTACCATGGGGGCTGGGAGACCCAGTACTTC
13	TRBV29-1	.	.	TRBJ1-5	CSVGDTYDQPQHF	TGCAGCGTTGGGGACACATACGATCAGCCCCAGCATTTT
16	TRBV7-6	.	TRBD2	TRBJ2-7	CASSLGQRGDTYEQYF	TGTGCCAGCAGCTTAGGGCAGCGGGGGGACACCTACGAGCAGTACTTC
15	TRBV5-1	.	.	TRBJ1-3	CASRIDRNSGNTIYF	TGCGCCAGCCGTATTGACAGGAACTCTGGAAACACCATATATTTT
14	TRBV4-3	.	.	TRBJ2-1	CASSQSWAGNEQFF	TGCGCCAGCAGCCAATCGTGGGCGGGCAATGAGCAGTTCTTC
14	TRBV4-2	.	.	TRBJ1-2	CASSQEAASRGYTF	TGTGCCAGCAGCCAAGAGGCGGCTAGTAGGGGCTACACCTTC
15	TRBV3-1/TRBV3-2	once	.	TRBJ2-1	CASSQEITGGNEQFF	TGTGCCAGCAGCCAAGAGATCACCGGGGGAAATGAGCAGTTCTTC
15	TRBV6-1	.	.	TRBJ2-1	CASSEVSGFNNEQFF	TGTGCCAGCAGTGAAGTTTCGGGATTTAACAATGAGCAGTTCTTC
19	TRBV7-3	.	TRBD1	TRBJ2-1	CASSSKGWRGDRTFNEQFF	TGTGCCAGCAGCTCAAAGGGATGGAGGGGGGACAGGACTTTCAATGAGCAGTTCTTC
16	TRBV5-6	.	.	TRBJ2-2	CASSLVGGAYTGELFF	TGTGCCAGCAGCTTGGTTGGCGGAGCTTACACCGGGGAGCTGTTTTTT
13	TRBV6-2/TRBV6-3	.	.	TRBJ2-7	CASSTTVPPEQYF	TGTGCCAGCAGCACCACAGTCCCACCGGAGCAGTACTTC
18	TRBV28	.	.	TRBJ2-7	CASSLFTRLGQPNYEQYF	TGTGCCAGCAGTTTATTTACCCGGCTGGGGCAGCCCAACTACGAGCAGTACTTC
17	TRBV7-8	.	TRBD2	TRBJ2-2	CASSFPSGGGAAGELFF	TGTGCCAGCAGCTTCCCGTCTGGCGGGGGGGCTGCCGGGGAGCTGTTTTTT